This T cell receptor beta chain originates from a study of blood T cell repertoires in COVID-19. In the original workflow: Reference gene primer amplification gave estimated nucleated cell counts. Assay: immunoSEQ multiplex PCR; the TCRdb copy retains only in-frame clones and omits some. V and J calls and clone size are as listed in that table; D and trimming were resolved from the DNA. The table records hundreds of thousands of clones, around 89% of them present only once. Individuals drawn from approximately 26 US areas were roughly 18 to 95 years old. Donors were grouped by their self-reported clinical history. J lost 1 base, V lost 3 bases, and 4 bases had no gene match. In germline, CDR1 is LNHDA, CDR2 SQIVND (reference sequence). This CDR3 is 15 amino acids long.

The rearrangement links TRBV19 to TRBJ1-1; TRBD1 matches 8 bases. The specimen sequenced was PBMCs or T cells enriched from blood (not recorded which). The sequence derives from a man aged 25 to 40 who had recovered from COVID-19. The CDR3 nucleotides read TGTGCCAGTAGTATTGGGGACAGGAGGAACACTGAAGCTTTCTTT. Its translation: CASSIGDRRNTEAFF.